The 10 T cell receptor beta chains given below trace back to one sample, sequenced in a study of Graves' ophthalmopathy and Graves' hyperthyroidism. Amplification from RNA transcripts yielded the TCR beta CDR3 regions. RT-PCR with HTBI primers came first, then second-round multiplex PCR. TCRdb re-analysed the multiplex PCR reads in MiXCR, keeping a single row per CDR3 protein. There are around 1.1 million distinct CDR3 sequences in the sample; 35% to 40% occur only once, and approximately 10% lies in the top ten. The sample comprised peripheral blood or thyroid tissue (not recorded which). The origin of the receptors is an adult man with Graves' hyperthyroidism.

This clonotype turned up a few times. This rearrangement joins TRBV6-6 to TRBJ1-1; 11 nucleotides align to TRBD1. Germline lookup yields CDR1 MNHNY and CDR2 SVGAGI (reference sequence). Trimming at V came to 6 bases and at J to 5 bases, leaving 8 bases not matched to a gene. The CDR3 has 15 residues. As DNA, the CDR3 is TGTGCCAGCAGAGGACAGGGGGCGCAATGGACTGAAGCTTTCTTT. Amino acid sequence: CASRGQGAQWTEAFF.

The chain has TRBV7-8 and TRBJ2-3; no clear D gene. V was cut by 5 bases and J by 0 bases, with 12 bases left in between. Per germline, CDR1 SGHVS and CDR2 FQNEAQ. The CDR3 is made up of 15 amino acids. The CDR3 bases are TGTGCCAGCAGCGAAGAGACAACTAGCACAGATACGCAGTATTTT. Amino acid sequence: CASSEETTSTDTQYF. The entire variable domain, with the rest obtained from reference TRBV7-8 and TRBJ2-3, is as follows: GAGVSQSPRYKVAKRGQDVALRCDPISGHVSLFWYQQALGQGPEFLTYFQNEAQLDKSGLPSDRFFAERPEGSVSTLKIQRTQQEDSAVYLCASSEETTSTDTQYFGPGTRLTVL.

This clonotype was observed at least ten times. The chain carries TRBV7-9 and TRBJ1-1, with D possibly matching TRBD1 (6 bases). Trimming removed 4 bases from V and 6 bases from J, with 21 bases in between. Germline CDR1 SEHNR, CDR2 FQNEAQ (reference sequence). The CDR3 length is 16 residues. This CDR3 is CASSSPIGTLSAEAFF. In DNA, the CDR3 is TGTGCCAGCAGCTCCCCAATCGGGACATTATCTGCTGAAGCTTTCTTT.

J is TRBJ2-7 and V is TRBV25-1, with 8 positions matching TRBD1. Germline V CDR1 and CDR2: MGHDK, SYGVNS. With 6 bases clipped from V and 3 bases from J, the junction kept 7 bases outside the gene matches. The length of the CDR3 is 14 residues. CDR3 loop: CASRSATGVYEQYF. The CDR3 DNA reads as TGTGCCAGCAGATCCGCGACAGGGGTCTACGAGCAGTACTTC.

J is TRBJ1-2 and V is TRBV9, with unresolved D. The CDR3 runs to 13 residues. Germline assignment: CDR1 SGDLS and CDR2 YYNGEE. V gave up 4 bases and J gave up 4 bases, with 11 bases separating them. Here the CDR3 reads CASSQESVYGYTF. As DNA, the CDR3 is TGTGCCAGCAGCCAAGAGTCTGTCTATGGCTACACCTTC.

This clonotype was observed many times. The J gene is TRBJ2-2, the V gene TRBV29-1, with D perhaps TRBD1 (6 bases). The germline gives CDR1 SQVTM, CDR2 ANQGSEA. The CDR3 is 15 amino acids. V was clipped by 4 bases and J by 5 bases, with 17 bases between them. The CDR3 here is CSVVLGAQRTGELFF. CDR3 nucleotides: TGCAGCGTTGTCTTGGGGGCGCAGAGAACCGGGGAGCTGTTTTTT.

The table lists this clonotype with many counts. This chain uses TRBV10-3 with TRBJ2-3; D unresolved. The germline gives CDR1 ENHRY, CDR2 SYGVKD. With 6 bases removed from V and 4 bases from J, the gap between germline ends came to 8 bases. This CDR3 region has 12 residues. CDR3 residues: CAISQGADTQYF. The CDR3 nucleotides are TGTGCCATCAGCCAAGGCGCAGATACGCAGTATTTT.

This clonotype was seen repeatedly, ten times or more. V gene TRBV15 combines with J gene TRBJ2-5; D gene uncertain. The V end lost 0 bases, the J end lost 3 bases, and 11 bases lay between the germline ends. CDR1 and CDR2 from the germline V gene are LNHNV and YYDKDF (reference sequence). CDR3 length equals 15 residues. The CDR3 is CATSRDYTKKETQYF. CDR3 nucleotide sequence: TGTGCCACCAGCAGAGATTATACAAAAAAAGAGACCCAGTACTTC.

As concerns this clonotype: This likely comes from a read error, as the CDR3 has no conserved phenylalanine or tryptophan at its end. The V gene is TRBV5-1, the J gene TRBJ1-5; TRBD1 might be the D (5 bases). CDR3 length: 15 amino acids. Per germline, CDR1 SGHRS and CDR2 YFSETQ. CDR3 amino acids: CASSLAGDRRASQHS. Here the CDR3 DNA reads TGTGCCAGCAGCTTAGCGGGGGACCGGAGGGCGTCCCAGCATTCT.

A remark on this clonotype: The germline gene is not matched at one end of the junction; a read error may be the cause. This chain connects TRBV7-9 to TRBJ1-1; 7 bases line up with TRBD1. Germline CDR1 SEHNR, CDR2 FQNEAQ (reference sequence). CDR3 length: 18 residues. CDR3 sequence (DNA): TGTGCCAGCAGCTTACGGGCTTGGACAGGTCGCATTGGCACTAAAGCTTTCTTT. Protein: CASSLRAWTGRIGTKAFF.